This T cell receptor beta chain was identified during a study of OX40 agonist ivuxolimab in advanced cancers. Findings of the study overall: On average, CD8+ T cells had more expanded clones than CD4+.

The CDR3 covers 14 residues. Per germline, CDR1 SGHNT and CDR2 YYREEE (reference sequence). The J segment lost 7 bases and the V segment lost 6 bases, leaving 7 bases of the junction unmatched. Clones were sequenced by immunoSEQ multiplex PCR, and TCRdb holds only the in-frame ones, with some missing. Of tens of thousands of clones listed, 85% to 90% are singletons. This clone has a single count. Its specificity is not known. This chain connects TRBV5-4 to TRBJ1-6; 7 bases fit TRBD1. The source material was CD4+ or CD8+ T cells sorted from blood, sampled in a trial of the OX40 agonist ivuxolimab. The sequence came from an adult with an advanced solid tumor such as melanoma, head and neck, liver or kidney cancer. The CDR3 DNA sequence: TGTGCCAGCAACCTACAGGGGCCGAATTCACCCCTCCACTTT. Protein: CASNLQGPNSPLHF.